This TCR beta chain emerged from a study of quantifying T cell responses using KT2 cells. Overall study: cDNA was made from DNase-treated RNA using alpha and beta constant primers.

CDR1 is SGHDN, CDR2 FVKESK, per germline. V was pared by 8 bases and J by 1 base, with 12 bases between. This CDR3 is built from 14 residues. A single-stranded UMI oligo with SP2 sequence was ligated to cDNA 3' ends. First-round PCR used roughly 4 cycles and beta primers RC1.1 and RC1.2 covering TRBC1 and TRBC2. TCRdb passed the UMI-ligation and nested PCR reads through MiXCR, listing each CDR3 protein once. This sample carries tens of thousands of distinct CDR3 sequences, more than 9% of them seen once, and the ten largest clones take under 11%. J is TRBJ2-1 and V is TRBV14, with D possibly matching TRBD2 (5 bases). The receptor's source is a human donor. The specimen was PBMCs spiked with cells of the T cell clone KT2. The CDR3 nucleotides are TGTGCCAGCCCTCGGGGTGGGTCCTACAATGAGCAGTTCTTC. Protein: CASPRGGSYNEQFF.